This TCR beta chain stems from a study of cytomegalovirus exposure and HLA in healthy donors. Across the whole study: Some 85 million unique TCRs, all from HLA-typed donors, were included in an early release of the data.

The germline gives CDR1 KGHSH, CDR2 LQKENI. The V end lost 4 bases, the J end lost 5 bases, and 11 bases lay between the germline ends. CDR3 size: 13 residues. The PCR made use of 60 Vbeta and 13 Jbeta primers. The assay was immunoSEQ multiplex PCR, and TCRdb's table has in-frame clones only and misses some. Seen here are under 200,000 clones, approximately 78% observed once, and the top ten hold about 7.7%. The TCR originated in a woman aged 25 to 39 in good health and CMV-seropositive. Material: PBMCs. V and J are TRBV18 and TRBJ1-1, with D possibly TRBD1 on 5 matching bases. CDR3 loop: CASSRDRETEAFF. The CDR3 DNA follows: TGTGCCAGCTCACGAGACAGAGAAACTGAAGCTTTCTTT.